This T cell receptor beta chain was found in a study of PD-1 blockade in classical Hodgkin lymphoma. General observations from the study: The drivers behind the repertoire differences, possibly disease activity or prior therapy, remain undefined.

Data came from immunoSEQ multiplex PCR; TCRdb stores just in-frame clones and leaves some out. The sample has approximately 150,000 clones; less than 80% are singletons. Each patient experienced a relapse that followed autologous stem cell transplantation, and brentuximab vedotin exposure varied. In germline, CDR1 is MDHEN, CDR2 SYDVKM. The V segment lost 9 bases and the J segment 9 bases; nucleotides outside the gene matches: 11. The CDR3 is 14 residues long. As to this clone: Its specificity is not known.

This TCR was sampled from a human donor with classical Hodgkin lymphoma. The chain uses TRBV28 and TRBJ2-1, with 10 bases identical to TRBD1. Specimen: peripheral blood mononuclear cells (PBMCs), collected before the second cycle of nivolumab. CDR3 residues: CASRGTGVWGEQFF. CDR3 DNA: TGTGCCAGTCGAGGGACAGGGGTTTGGGGTGAGCAGTTCTTC.